This TCR beta chain stems from a study of shared clonotypes between healthy human individuals. Study at large: Three CD4 naive, three CD4 memory, two CD8 naive and one CD8 memory plate were used per donor.

TCRdb's copy holds only in-frame clones and misses some; the assay was immunoSEQ multiplex PCR. The sample has roughly 640,000 clones; approximately 97% are singletons. Sequencing was done on a sample of naive CD4+ T cells sorted from blood. Subset described: CD45RA+ positively selected. This TCR derives from a woman in her 30s in good health.

CDR3 region: CASSGTYSNQPQHF. The CDR3 DNA is TGTGCCAGTAGTGGAACGTATAGCAATCAGCCCCAGCATTTT. The gene calls are TRBV19 and TRBJ1-5; D not certain. CDR1 and CDR2 from the germline V gene are LNHDA and SQIVND (reference sequence). Trimming left V 5 bases short and J 0 bases short, with 8 bases between. CDR3 length equals 14 residues.